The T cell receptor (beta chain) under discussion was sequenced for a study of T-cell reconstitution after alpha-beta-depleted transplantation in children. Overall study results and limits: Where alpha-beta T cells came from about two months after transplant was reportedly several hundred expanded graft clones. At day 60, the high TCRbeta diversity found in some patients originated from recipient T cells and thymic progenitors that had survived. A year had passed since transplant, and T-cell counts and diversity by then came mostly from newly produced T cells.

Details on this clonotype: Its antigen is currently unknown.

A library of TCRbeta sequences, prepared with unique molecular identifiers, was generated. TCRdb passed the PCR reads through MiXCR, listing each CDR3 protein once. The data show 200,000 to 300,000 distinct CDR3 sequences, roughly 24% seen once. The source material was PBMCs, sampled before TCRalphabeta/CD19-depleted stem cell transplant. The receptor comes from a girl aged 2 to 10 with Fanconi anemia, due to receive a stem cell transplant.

The CDR3 bases are TGTGCCATCAGTGAGTCGGACAGAGATCAGCCCCAGCATTTT. Translated: CAISESDRDQPQHF. V gene TRBV10-3 combines with J gene TRBJ1-5; D possibly corresponds to TRBD1 (6 bases). Germline CDR1 is ENHRY and CDR2 is SYGVKD. Trimming removed 0 bases from V and 5 bases from J, with 8 bases in between. There are 14 residues in the CDR3.